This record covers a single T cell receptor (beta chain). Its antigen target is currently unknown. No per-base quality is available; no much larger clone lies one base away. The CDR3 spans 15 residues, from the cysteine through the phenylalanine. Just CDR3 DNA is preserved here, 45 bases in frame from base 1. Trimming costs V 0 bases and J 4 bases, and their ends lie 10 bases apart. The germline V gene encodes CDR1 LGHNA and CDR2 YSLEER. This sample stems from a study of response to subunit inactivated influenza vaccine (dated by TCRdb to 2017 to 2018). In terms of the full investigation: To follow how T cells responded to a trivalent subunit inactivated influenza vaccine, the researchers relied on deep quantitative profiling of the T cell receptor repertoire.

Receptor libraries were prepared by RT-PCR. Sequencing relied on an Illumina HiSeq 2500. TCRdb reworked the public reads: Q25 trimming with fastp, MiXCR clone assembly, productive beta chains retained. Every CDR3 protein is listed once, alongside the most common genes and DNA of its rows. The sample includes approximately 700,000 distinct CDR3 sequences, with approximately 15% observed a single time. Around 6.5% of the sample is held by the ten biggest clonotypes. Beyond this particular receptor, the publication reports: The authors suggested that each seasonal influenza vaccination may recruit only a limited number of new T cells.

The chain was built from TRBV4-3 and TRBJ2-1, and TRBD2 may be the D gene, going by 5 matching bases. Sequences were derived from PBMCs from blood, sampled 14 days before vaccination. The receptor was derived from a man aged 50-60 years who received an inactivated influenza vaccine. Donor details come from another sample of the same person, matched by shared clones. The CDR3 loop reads CASSQDSAAYNEQFF. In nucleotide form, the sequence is TGCGCCAGCAGCCAAGACTCAGCGGCATACAATGAGCAGTTCTTC.